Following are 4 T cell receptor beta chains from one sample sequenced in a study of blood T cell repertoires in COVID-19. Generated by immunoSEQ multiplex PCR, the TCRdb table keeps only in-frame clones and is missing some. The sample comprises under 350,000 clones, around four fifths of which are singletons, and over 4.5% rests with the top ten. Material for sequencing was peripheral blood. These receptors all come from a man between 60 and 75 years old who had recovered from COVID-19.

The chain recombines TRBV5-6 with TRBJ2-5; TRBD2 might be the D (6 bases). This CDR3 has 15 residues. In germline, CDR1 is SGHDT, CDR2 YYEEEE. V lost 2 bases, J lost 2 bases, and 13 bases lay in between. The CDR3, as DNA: TGTGCCAGCAGCTTTCAGCGGGCGAGTCAAGAGACCCAGTACTTC. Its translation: CASSFQRASQETQYF.

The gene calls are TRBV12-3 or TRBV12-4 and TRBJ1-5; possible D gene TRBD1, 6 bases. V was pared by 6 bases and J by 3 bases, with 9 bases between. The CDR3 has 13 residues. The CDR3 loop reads CASSRDTNQPQHF. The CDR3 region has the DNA TGTGCCAGCAGCCGGGACACCAATCAGCCCCAGCATTTT.

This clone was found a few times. The CDR3 DNA follows: TGTGCCAGAGGGACAGGAAGCTCCTACGAGCAGTACTTC. Its translation is CARGTGSSYEQYF. The chain couples TRBV2 to TRBJ2-7; 8 positions match TRBD1. V gave up 9 bases and J gave up 0 bases; unmatched junction bases: 4. The CDR3 runs to 13 residues. Germline values: CDR1 SNHLY, CDR2 FYNNEI.

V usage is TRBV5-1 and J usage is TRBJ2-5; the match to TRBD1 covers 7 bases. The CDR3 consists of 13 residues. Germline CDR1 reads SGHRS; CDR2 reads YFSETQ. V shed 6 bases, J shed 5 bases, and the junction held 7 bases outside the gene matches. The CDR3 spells CASNKGATETQYF. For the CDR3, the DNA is TGCGCCAGCAACAAGGGGGCGACGGAGACCCAGTACTTC.